The 10 T cell receptor beta chains reported below all come from one sample, sequenced in a study of T-cell reconstitution after alpha-beta-depleted transplantation in children. The library targeted TCRbeta and was prepared with unique molecular identifiers. TCRdb passed the PCR reads through MiXCR, listing each CDR3 protein once. This table holds more than 250,000 distinct CDR3 sequences, 9.9% found once. Sample: PBMCs from the stem cell graft donor, taken from the stem cell graft. These receptor sequences come from a human donor who donated a stem cell graft to a child with SCID.

The chain combines TRBV7-9 with TRBJ1-2, with TRBD1 as a possible D gene (6 bases). Trimming pared 5 bases from V and 6 bases from J, leaving 13 bases between. This CDR3 has 13 amino acids. Per germline, CDR1 SEHNR and CDR2 FQNEAQ (reference sequence). CDR3 sequence (DNA): TGTGCCAGCAGCCTCTCAGACAGGAATGGCTACACCTTC. Protein: CASSLSDRNGYTF.

In its sample, this clonotype was seen many times. Compared with germline, one end of the junction differs, possibly owing to a read error. The rearrangement uses TRBV7-9 and TRBJ2-1; D gene unclear. The CDR3 is 12 residues long. Germline V CDR1 and CDR2: SEHNR, FQNEAQ (reference sequence). The CDR3 sequence: CASSRDPSLGVF. The CDR3 bases are TGTGCCAGCAGCCGCGACCCCTCGCTTGGGGTCTTC. Using reference TRBV7-9 and TRBJ2-1 for the parts outside the CDR3, the full variable domain is DTGVSQNPRHKITKRGQNVTFRCDPISEHNRLYWYRQTLGQGPEFLTYFQNEAQLEKSRLLSDRFSAERPKGSFSTLEIQRTEQGDSAMYLCASSRDPSLGVFGPGTRLTVL.

The sample holds a few counts of this clonotype. The chain links TRBV7-9 to TRBJ2-1; 8 bases match TRBD1. Looked up from germline, CDR1 is SEHNR and CDR2 is FQNEAQ (reference sequence). The CDR3 consists of 15 residues. V trimming: 5 bases; J trimming: 8 bases; junction bases outside the gene matches: 11. The CDR3 DNA reads as TGTGCCAGCAGCACGACCGCAGGGGGCGGCCATGAGCAGTTCTTC. This translates into CASSTTAGGGHEQFF.

This clonotype was recorded at least ten times. The chain has TRBV29-1 and TRBJ1-2; D is ambiguous. CDR3 size: 12 residues. V lost 4 bases and J lost 2, with 8 bases in between. CDR1 and CDR2 from the germline V gene are SQVTM and ANQGSEA. The CDR3 DNA sequence: TGCAGCGTTGTCGAAAGAAACTATGGCTACACCTTC. Translated, it gives CSVVERNYGYTF.

The genes are TRBV12-3 or TRBV12-4 and TRBJ2-5; D might be TRBD1 or TRBD2, each matching 5 bases. The CDR3 sequence is 13 residues long. The V end lost 4 bases, the J end lost 5 bases, and 11 bases lay between the germline ends. The CDR3 coding sequence is TGTGCCAGCAGTTCCCGGGACCGGGAGACCCAGTACTTC. It yields the protein CASSSRDRETQYF.

The chain joins TRBV10-3 to TRBJ2-1; D possibly corresponds to TRBD2 (6 bases). The CDR3 is made up of 16 amino acids. The V gene lost 8 bases and the J gene lost 7 bases, with 24 bases spanning the gap. Germline V gene lookup returns CDR1 ENHRY and CDR2 SYGVKD. CDR3 sequence (DNA): TGTGCCATCCACCAGCGGGCAGGGCGGTTCTATAATGAGCAGTTCTTC. As protein: CAIHQRAGRFYNEQFF.

The chain couples TRBV7-9 to TRBJ1-6; TRBD1 is a possible D gene (5 bases). Per the germline V gene, CDR1 is SEHNR and CDR2 is FQNEAQ (reference sequence). There are 12 residues in the CDR3. The V end was cut by 3 bases, the J end by 8 bases, with 5 bases between. CDR3 sequence: CASSFRDSPLHF. The CDR3 DNA is TGTGCCAGCAGCTTCAGGGATTCACCCCTCCACTTT.

In this sample, this clonotype turned up many times. The rearrangement links TRBV6-1 to TRBJ2-1; no definite D call. Germline CDR1 reads MNHNS; CDR2 reads SASEGT. The CDR3 sequence is 13 residues long. With 6 bases removed from V and 7 bases from J, the gap between germline ends came to 13 bases. Written as DNA, the CDR3 is TGTGCCAGCAGGGGGATGAATGGGAATGAGCAGTTCTTC. Translated: CASRGMNGNEQFF.

A note on this clonotype: Compared with germline, one end of the junction differs, possibly owing to a read error. The V gene is TRBV4-1, the J gene TRBJ2-4; D might be TRBD1 (5 bases). Germline loops: CDR1 MGHRA, CDR2 YSYEKL. The CDR3 has 13 residues. CDR3 bases: TGCGCCAGCAGCCGACAGTCCCAAAACTTTCAGTACTTC. Its translation: CASSRQSQNFQYF.

V usage is TRBV7-3 and J usage is TRBJ2-3, with 8 bases fitting TRBD2. In germline, CDR1 is SGHTA, CDR2 FQGTGA. The trim removed 5 bases at V and 4 bases at J, leaving 11 bases unmatched. The CDR3 is 16 amino acids. CDR3 region: CASSPVQRGSSDTQYF. CDR3 in DNA: TGTGCCAGCAGCCCGGTGCAGCGGGGGAGTTCAGATACGCAGTATTTT.